This T cell receptor (beta chain) was identified in a study of shared clonotypes between healthy human individuals. About the research overall: Each donor had three CD4 naive, three CD4 memory, two CD8 naive and one CD8 memory plate.

Samples underwent the assay at deep level. The input for sorted-subset replicate PCRs was 200 ng DNA, about 30,000 T cell genomes. TCRdb's table, derived via immunoSEQ multiplex PCR, lists solely in-frame clones and lacks some. The profile covers under 650,000 clones, with less than 96% appearing a single time and 0.055% to 0.075% taken by the ten largest. General study findings and limits: The low donor count limited represented genetic and exposure-history diversity.

About this clone itself: Its antigen is not known.

The CDR3 length is 14 residues. CDR1 and CDR2 (germline): SGHNT, YENEEA. Material for sequencing was naive CD4+ T cells sorted from blood. The subset is: CD45RA+ positively selected. The source is a woman aged 25 to 39 in good health. The chain carries TRBV11-3 and TRBJ2-5, with D perhaps TRBD1 or TRBD2 (6 bases each). The J call may be faulty, since TRBJ2-7 better matches the DNA end. CDR3 in DNA: TGTGCCAGCAGCTTAGGCCGGGGGCAGGACGAGCAGTACTTC. Amino acids: CASSLGRGQDEQYF.